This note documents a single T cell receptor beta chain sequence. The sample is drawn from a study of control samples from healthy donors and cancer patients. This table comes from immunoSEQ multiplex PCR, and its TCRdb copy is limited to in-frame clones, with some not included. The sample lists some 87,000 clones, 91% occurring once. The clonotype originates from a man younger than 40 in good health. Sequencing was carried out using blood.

Here the CDR3 reads CASRNSNSNQPQHF. CDR3 DNA: TGTGCCAGCAGGAACTCAAATAGCAATCAGCCCCAGCATTTT. The chain has TRBV28 and TRBJ1-5; D is undetermined. V was cut by 6 bases and J by 0 bases, with 9 bases left in between. The germline V gene has CDR1 MDHEN and CDR2 SYDVKM. The CDR3 length is 14 residues.